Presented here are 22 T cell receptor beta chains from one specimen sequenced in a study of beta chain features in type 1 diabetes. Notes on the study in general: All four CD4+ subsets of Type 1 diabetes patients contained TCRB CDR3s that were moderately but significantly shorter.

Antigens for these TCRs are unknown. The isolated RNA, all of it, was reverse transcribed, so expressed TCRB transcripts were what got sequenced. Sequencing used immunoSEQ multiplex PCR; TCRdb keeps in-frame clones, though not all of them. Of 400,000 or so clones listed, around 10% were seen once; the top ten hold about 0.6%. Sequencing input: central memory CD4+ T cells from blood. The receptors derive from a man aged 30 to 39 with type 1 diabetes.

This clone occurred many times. CDR3 amino acids: CASGGGETQYF. DNA for the CDR3: TGTGCCAGCGGGGGCGGGGAGACCCAGTACTTC. This chain joins TRBV7-2 and TRBJ2-5; D may be TRBD1 (6 bases). V shed 8 bases and J shed 5 bases, with 9 bases lying between them. Germline V gives CDR1 SGHTA, CDR2 FQGNSA. CDR3 length: 11 residues. The whole variable domain, remainder taken from reference TRBV7-2 and TRBJ2-5, is GAGVSQSPSNKVTEKGKDVELRCDPISGHTALYWYRQSLGQGLEFLIYFQGNSAPDKSGLPSDRFSAERTGGSVSTLTIQRTQQEDSAVYLCASGGGETQYFGPGTRLLVL.

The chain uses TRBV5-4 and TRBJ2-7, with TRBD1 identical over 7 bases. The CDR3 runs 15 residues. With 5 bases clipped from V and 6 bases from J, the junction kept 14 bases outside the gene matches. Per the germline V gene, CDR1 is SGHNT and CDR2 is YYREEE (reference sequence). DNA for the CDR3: TGTGCCAGCAGATACTCCCGGGACAGTTTTTCCGAGCAGTACTTC. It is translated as CASRYSRDSFSEQYF.

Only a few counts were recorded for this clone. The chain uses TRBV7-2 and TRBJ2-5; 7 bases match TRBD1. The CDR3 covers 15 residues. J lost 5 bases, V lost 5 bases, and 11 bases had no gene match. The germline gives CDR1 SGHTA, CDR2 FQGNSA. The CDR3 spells CASSISRGLQETQYF. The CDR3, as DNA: TGTGCCAGCAGCATCAGTAGGGGGCTGCAGGAGACCCAGTACTTC.

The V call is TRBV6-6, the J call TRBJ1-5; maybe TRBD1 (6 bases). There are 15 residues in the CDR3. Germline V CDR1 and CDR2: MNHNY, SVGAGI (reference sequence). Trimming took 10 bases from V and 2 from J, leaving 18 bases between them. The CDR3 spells CATGVRGSGNQPQHF. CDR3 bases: TGTGCCACCGGCGTCAGGGGCTCTGGCAATCAGCCCCAGCATTTT.

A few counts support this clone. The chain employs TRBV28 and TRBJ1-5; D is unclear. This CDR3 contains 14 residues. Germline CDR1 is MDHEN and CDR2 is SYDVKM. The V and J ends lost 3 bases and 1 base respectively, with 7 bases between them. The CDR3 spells CASSFGLSNQPQHF. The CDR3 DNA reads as TGTGCCAGCAGTTTCGGGCTGAGCAATCAGCCCCAGCATTTT.

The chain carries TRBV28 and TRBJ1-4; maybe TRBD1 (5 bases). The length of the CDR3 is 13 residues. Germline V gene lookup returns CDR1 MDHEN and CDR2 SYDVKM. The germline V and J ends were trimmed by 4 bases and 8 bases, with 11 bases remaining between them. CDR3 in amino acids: CASSWGQKEKLFF. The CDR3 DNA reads TGTGCCAGCAGTTGGGGCCAAAAAGAAAAACTGTTTTTT.

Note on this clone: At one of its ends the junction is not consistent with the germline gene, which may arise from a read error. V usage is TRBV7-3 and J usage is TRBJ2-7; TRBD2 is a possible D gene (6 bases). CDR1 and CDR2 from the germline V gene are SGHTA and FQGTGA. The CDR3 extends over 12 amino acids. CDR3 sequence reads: CASSSNGRDWGF. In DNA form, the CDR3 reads TGTGCCAGCAGCTCCAATGGCCGGGACTGGGGCTTC.

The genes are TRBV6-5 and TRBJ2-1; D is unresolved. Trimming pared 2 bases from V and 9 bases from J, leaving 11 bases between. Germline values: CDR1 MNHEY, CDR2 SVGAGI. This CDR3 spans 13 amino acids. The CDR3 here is CASSYLRASEQFF. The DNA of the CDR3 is TGTGCCAGCAGTTACCTCCGAGCGAGTGAGCAGTTCTTC.

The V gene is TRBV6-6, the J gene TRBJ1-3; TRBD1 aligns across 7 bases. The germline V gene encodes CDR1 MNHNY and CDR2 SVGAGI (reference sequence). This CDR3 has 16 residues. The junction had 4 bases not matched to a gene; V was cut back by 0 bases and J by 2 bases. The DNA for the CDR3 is TGTGCCAGCAGTTACTCTGGTCAGGGGGCTGGAAACACCATATATTTT. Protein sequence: CASSYSGQGAGNTIYF.

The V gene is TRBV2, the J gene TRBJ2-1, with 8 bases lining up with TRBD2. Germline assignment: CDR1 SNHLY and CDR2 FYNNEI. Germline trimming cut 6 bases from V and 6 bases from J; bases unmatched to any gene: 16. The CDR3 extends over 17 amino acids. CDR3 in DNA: TGTGCCAGCAGCTCGCCCCGGGGACTAGTACTGAGCAATGAGCAGTTCTTC. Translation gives CASSSPRGLVLSNEQFF.

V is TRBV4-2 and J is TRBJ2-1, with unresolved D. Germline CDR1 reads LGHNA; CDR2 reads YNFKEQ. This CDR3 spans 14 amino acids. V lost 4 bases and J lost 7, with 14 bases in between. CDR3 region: CASSPIGQFNEQFF. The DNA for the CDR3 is TGTGCCAGCAGCCCTATCGGGCAGTTTAATGAGCAGTTCTTC.

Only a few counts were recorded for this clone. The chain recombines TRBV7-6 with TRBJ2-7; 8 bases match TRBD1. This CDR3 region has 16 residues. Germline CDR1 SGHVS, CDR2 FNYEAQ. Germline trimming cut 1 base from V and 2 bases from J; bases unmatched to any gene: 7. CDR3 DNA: TGTGCCAGCAGCTTAGGGGTGGGGACAGGAGCCTACGAGCAGTACTTC. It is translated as CASSLGVGTGAYEQYF.

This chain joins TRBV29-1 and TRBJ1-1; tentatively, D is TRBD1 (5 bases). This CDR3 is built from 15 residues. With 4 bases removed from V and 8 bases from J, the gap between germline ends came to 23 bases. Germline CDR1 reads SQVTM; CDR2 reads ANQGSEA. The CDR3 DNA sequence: TGCAGCGTTGGCCTCCTCAGTCAGGGACCTCGAGAAGCTTTCTTT. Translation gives CSVGLLSQGPREAFF.

The CDR3 here is CASSLLGVRNTGELFF. The CDR3 bases are TGTGCCAGCAGCTTATTGGGGGTTCGGAACACCGGGGAGCTGTTTTTT. This sequence joins TRBV7-2 and TRBJ2-2, with D tentatively TRBD1 or TRBD2 (5 bases each). Germline lookup yields CDR1 SGHTA and CDR2 FQGNSA. There are 16 residues in the CDR3. Trimming removed 2 bases from V and 1 base from J, with 11 bases in between.

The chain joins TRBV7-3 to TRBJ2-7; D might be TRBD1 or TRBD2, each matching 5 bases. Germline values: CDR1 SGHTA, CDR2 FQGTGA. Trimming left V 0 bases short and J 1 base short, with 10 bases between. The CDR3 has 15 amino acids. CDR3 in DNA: TGTGCCAGCAGCTTAACGGGGGATCAATCCTACGAGCAGTACTTC. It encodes CASSLTGDQSYEQYF. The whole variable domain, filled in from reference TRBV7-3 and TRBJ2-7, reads GAGVSQTPSNKVTEKGKYVELRCDPISGHTALYWYRQSLGQGPEFLIYFQGTGAADDSGLPNDRFFAVRPEGSVSTLKIQRTERGDSAVYLCASSLTGDQSYEQYFGPGTRLTVT.

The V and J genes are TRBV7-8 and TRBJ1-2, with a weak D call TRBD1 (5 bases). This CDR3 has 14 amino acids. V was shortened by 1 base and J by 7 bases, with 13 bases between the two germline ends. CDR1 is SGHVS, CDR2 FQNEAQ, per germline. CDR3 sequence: CASSLGAQGSGYTF. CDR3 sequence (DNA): TGTGCCAGCAGCTTAGGGGCCCAGGGCTCTGGCTACACCTTC.

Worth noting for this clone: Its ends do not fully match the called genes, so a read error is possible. The CDR3 DNA sequence: TGCGCCAGCAGCTTGGAGGCAGGGGGCGGCCCAGGTTACTTC. This encodes CASSLEAGGGPGYF. V and J are TRBV5-1 and TRBJ1-2, with 8 bases matching TRBD1. From germline, CDR1 is SGHRS and CDR2 YFSETQ. This CDR3 contains 14 residues.

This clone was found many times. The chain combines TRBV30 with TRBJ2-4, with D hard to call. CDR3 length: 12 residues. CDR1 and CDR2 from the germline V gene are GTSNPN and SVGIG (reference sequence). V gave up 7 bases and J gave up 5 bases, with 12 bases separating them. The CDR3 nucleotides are TGTGCCTTTGACACATCGCAAAACATTCAGTACTTC. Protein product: CAFDTSQNIQYF.

CDR3 sequence (DNA): TGTGCCATTTCTAGGGCCGACTCTGGGGCCAACGTCCTGACTTTC. The encoded protein is CAISRADSGANVLTF. This chain links TRBV10-3 with TRBJ2-6; no definite D call. Trimming cost V 9 bases and J 0 bases, with 12 bases left between them. CDR1 is ENHRY, CDR2 SYGVKD, per germline. The CDR3 has 15 amino acids.

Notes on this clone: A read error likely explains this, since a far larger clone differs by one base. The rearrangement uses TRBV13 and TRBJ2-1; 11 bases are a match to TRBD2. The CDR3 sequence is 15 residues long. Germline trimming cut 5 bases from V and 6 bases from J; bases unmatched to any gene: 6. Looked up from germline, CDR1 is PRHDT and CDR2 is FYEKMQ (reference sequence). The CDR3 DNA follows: TGTGCCAGCAGCCGTAGCGGGAGGGCCAGCAATGAGCAGTTCTTC. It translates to CASSRSGRASNEQFF.

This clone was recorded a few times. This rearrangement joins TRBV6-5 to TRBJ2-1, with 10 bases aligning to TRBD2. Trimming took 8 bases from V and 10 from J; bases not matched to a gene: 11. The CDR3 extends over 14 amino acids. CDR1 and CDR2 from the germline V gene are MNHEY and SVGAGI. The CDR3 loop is CASFASGRRGEQFF. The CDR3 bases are TGTGCCAGCTTCGCTAGCGGGAGACGAGGAGAGCAGTTCTTC.

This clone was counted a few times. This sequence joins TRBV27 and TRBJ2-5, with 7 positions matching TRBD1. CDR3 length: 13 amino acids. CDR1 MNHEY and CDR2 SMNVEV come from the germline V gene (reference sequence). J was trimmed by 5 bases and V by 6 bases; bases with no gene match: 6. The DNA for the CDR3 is TGTGCCAGCAGACCCACAGGGGTGGAGACCCAGTACTTC. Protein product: CASRPTGVETQYF.